The entry below describes one T cell receptor beta chain. It has no known antigen specificity. Base qualities are not at hand, and no much larger clone is one base apart. The data originate from a study of blood T cell repertoires in COVID-19 (dated by TCRdb to 2019 to 2021). In terms of the full investigation: The collaborator samples originated in the United States, Italy and Spain and spanned the acute and convalescent phases of COVID-19. The samples were drawn from the first 160 participants of the ongoing ImmuneRACE study and from 950 to 1,500 subjects provided by 6 global collaborators. Sample metadata almost always included a de-identified subject ID, COVID-19 status, age in years and sex. Where HLA class I and class II types were available, the types were taken from metadata supplied by the sample provider, not from assay-based typing. The prospective study material was composed of cDNA or gDNA derived from T cells, B-cell-depleted T cells, or PBMCs. Subjects who had been exposed to COVID-19, were actively infected with it, or had recovered from it provided the deeply sampled blood TCRbeta repertoires that made up the dataset. The repertoires were released in a freely available public database intended as a resource for research on the immune response to SARS-CoV-2. Overall study results and their limits: The amount of clinical and demographic metadata varied by source and participant and was provided uncurated.

TCRbeta CDR3 regions were amplified from genomic DNA by means of the immunoSEQ Assay, a bias-controlled multiplex PCR. Regarding the original processing steps: The number of nucleated cells in each sample was estimated by amplification of reference gene primers within the assay. Sequence reads were collapsed and filtered to measure the absolute abundance of every unique TCRbeta CDR3 rearrangement. For each sample, productive Simpson clonality was calculated by taking the square root of Simpson's diversity index across productive rearrangements. TCRdb re-hosts the immuneACCESS table, in-frame sequences only. Its copies lack some clones; in the studies checked, an unresolved V gene accounts for under half of them, and the cause for the rest is not known. V, J and clone size are those of that table, while D and trimming were read from the DNA. The sample table holds 250,000 or so clones, of which 85% were seen once. The leading ten clones occupy under 7% of the sample.

Participants in the prospective study were enrolled through a virtual design, were aged roughly 18 to 90 years, and lived in approximately 24 United States geographic areas. Cohort assignment in the prospective study relied on participant-reported clinical history from a screening survey and a study questionnaire. A participant counted as exposed if, within 2 weeks of entering the study, that participant had been in contact with someone who had a PCR-confirmed or clinician-diagnosed COVID-19 case. Each participant in the prospective study had whole blood, serum and a nasopharyngeal or oropharyngeal swab collected by mobile phlebotomists. Participants in the prospective study had the option to provide additional blood draws and questionnaires over a roughly 2-month period. Prospective study blood samples were shipped either frozen or at room temperature before DNA extraction. Trimming takes 1 base from V and 3 bases from J, and the germline ends sit 12 bases apart. Sequences SGHTA (CDR1) and FQGNSA (CDR2) are obtained from the germline V gene. From its cysteine to its phenylalanine, the CDR3 spans 15 amino acids. Only the CDR3 part of the read is kept: 45 bases, read in frame from the first base.

This TCR came from a woman in her forties or fifties who had been exposed to COVID-19. Sequenced material: PBMCs or T cells enriched from blood (not recorded which). The chain employs TRBV7-2 and TRBJ1-2; TRBD1 might be the D gene, on 6 matching bases. The nucleotides read TGTGCCAGCAGCTTAGAGGCAGGGGCGGACTATGGCTACACCTTC. Its product reads: CASSLEAGADYGYTF.